Listed below are T cell receptor beta chains from one sample, sequenced in a study of cytomegalovirus exposure and HLA in healthy donors. Repertoires were generated with immunoSEQ multiplex PCR, while TCRdb's copy carries only in-frame clones and drops some. The sample records about 90,000 clones, roughly 60% being singletons. Input material: PBMCs. These receptors all come from a woman aged 45-60 years in good health and CMV-seropositive. Both conserved end residues are part of each CDR3. A D gene is named only where the DNA matches it firmly. The listing skips clone size in some rows; elsewhere it reads once, few, many or a size class.

TRBD2 | TRBJ2-2 | . | TRBV6-5 | TGTGCCAGCAGCTGGGGGGGGGCGAACACCGGGGAGCTGTTTTTT | CASSWGGANTGELFF
. | TRBJ1-1 | . | TRBV5-1 | TGCGCCAGCAGCTTGAGGGGCGGCACTGAAGCTTTCTTT | CASSLRGGTEAFF
TRBD2 | TRBJ2-7 | . | TRBV13 | TGTGCCAGCAGCGCCCGAGAGCGGGGGGCATTCGAGCAGTACTTC | CASSARERGAFEQYF
TRBD1 | TRBJ1-2 | . | TRBV6-5 | TGTGCCAGCAGTTACGGGACAGGGTTGTATGGCTACACCTTC | CASSYGTGLYGYTF
. | TRBJ2-7 | . | TRBV9 | TGTGCCAGCAGCGTAGACGTCGCGAGCTCCTACGAGCAGTACTTC | CASSVDVASSYEQYF
TRBD2 | TRBJ2-5 | . | TRBV19 | TGTGCCAGTAGTATTGGGGGACTAGCGGGAGAGACCCAGTACTTC | CASSIGGLAGETQYF
TRBD1 | TRBJ2-2 | . | TRBV11-3 | TGTGCCAGCAGCTCCTGGACAGGAGCTAACACCGGGGAGCTGTTTTTT | CASSSWTGANTGELFF
TRBD1 | TRBJ2-5 | . | TRBV5-6 | TGTGCCAGCAGCTTCGGGACAGGGCAAGAGACCCAGTACTTC | CASSFGTGQETQYF
TRBD1 | TRBJ1-1 | few | TRBV28 | TGTGCCAGCAGTCCGACAGGGTGGGCCACTGAAGCTTTCTTT | CASSPTGWATEAFF
. | TRBJ1-1 | few | TRBV4-1 | TGCGCCAGCAGCCAAGTGGACTTGGGACTCATGAACACTGAAGCTTTCTTT | CASSQVDLGLMNTEAFF
TRBD1 | TRBJ1-5 | . | TRBV19 | TGTGCCAGTAGTAGGGGACAGGGGGCCCCTCAGCCCCAGCATTTT | CASSRGQGAPQPQHF